One sample yielded the 32 T cell receptor beta chains listed below, sequenced in a study of blood T cell repertoires in COVID-19. Measured with immunoSEQ multiplex PCR; TCRdb has only the in-frame clones, and not every one. The sample gives about 480,000 clones, roughly 88% of which show up once; over 1.5% is in the top ten. The sequencing sample was made of PBMCs or T cells enriched from blood (not recorded which). The receptors originated from a woman in her 40s who had recovered from COVID-19.

The chain couples TRBV19 to TRBJ2-1; TRBD2 might be the D (5 bases). Germline V lookup: CDR1 LNHDA, CDR2 SQIVND (reference sequence). The V gene lost 5 bases and the J gene lost 9 bases, with 11 bases spanning the gap. The CDR3 contains 12 residues. CDR3: CASSGSWGEQFF. The CDR3 DNA reads as TGTGCCAGTAGTGGGAGTTGGGGTGAGCAGTTCTTC.

In its sample, this clone was seen once. The chain couples TRBV24-1 to TRBJ1-1; D remains unclear. The CDR3 is made up of 14 amino acids. Per germline, CDR1 KGHDR and CDR2 SFDVKD. V was clipped by 9 bases and J by 4 bases, with 17 bases between them. CDR3 sequence: CATRSEGRLTEAFF. CDR3 DNA: TGTGCCACCCGCTCTGAGGGTAGACTCACTGAAGCTTTCTTT.

DNA of the CDR3: TGTGCCAGCAGTAAGACAGGGTCCGGTGGGCAGCCCCAGCATTTT. It encodes CASSKTGSGGQPQHF. The chain joins TRBV27 to TRBJ1-5; 7 bases line up with TRBD1. The CDR3 loop spans 15 amino acids. Germline assignment: CDR1 MNHEY and CDR2 SMNVEV (reference sequence). The trim removed 5 bases at V and 7 bases at J, leaving 11 bases unmatched.

The chain recombines TRBV4-3 with TRBJ2-7; TRBD1 aligns across 7 bases. Germline V CDR1 and CDR2: LGHNA, YSLEER. The V and J ends lost 4 bases and 1 base, in that order; junction bases with no gene match: 7. This CDR3 has 15 residues. Here the CDR3 DNA reads TGCGCCAGCAGCCTAAGCTACAGGGGTTCCTACGAGCAGTACTTC. Protein sequence: CASSLSYRGSYEQYF.

This clone occurred once. The gene calls are TRBV11-3 and TRBJ2-1, with D possibly being TRBD1 (6 bases). V lost 3 bases, J lost 3 bases, and 9 bases lay in between. Germline CDR1 and CDR2: SGHNT and YENEEA. The CDR3 loop spans 14 amino acids. The CDR3 sequence is CASSLGHYYNEQFF. The CDR3 region has the DNA TGTGCCAGCAGCTTGGGACATTACTACAATGAGCAGTTCTTC.

The chain carries TRBV5-6 and TRBJ2-7; D may be TRBD2 (5 bases). Germline-derived CDR1 and CDR2 are SGHDT and YYEEEE. The V end lost 1 base, the J end lost 11 bases, and 10 bases lay between the germline ends. This CDR3 contains 11 residues. The CDR3 DNA sequence: TGTGCCAGCAGCTTGCGGGGTGTGGAGTACTTC. This translates into CASSLRGVEYF.

The rearrangement links TRBV4-2 to TRBJ2-6, with TRBD2 matching over 10 bases. V was pared by 8 bases and J by 2 bases, with 9 bases of the junction left unmatched. CDR1 and CDR2 from the germline V gene are LGHNA and YNFKEQ. This CDR3 spans 17 amino acids. DNA of the CDR3: TGTGCCAGCGCTAAGCGGGAGGGCCTAACTGGGGCCAACGTCCTGACTTTC. Translated, it gives CASAKREGLTGANVLTF.

The chain employs TRBV7-2 and TRBJ1-5, with D tentatively TRBD1 (6 bases). The CDR3 extends over 13 amino acids. CDR1 and CDR2 from the germline V gene are SGHTA and FQGNSA. Trimming cost V 3 bases and J 7 bases, with 10 bases left between them. In DNA, the CDR3 is TGTGCCAGCAGCTTCAACAGGGACCAGCCCCAGCATTTT. Amino acids: CASSFNRDQPQHF.

The chain employs TRBV10-1 and TRBJ2-3; a weak D match, TRBD1 (6 bases). CDR1 and CDR2 from the germline V gene are WNHNN and SYGVQD (reference sequence). The germline V and J ends were trimmed by 0 bases and 0 bases, with 16 bases remaining between them. The CDR3 spans 18 residues. In DNA, the CDR3 is TGCGCCAGCAGTGAGTCGATGGGGGCAGGACCCAGCACAGATACGCAGTATTTT. This gives the protein CASSESMGAGPSTDTQYF.

A single count supports this clone. This chain joins TRBV6-2 or TRBV6-3 and TRBJ1-2; tentative D call: TRBD1 (6 bases). Germline V gives CDR1 MNHEY, CDR2 SVGEGT. V was shortened by 1 base and J by 8 bases, with 14 bases between the two germline ends. The CDR3 runs to 14 residues. The CDR3 DNA sequence: TGTGCCAGCAGTTACTTAAATACAGGGTACGGCTACACCTTC. Its translation is CASSYLNTGYGYTF.

The CDR3 reads CASSSPGRGRGRYQETQYF. CDR3 sequence (DNA): TGTGCCAGCAGCTCACCAGGTCGGGGCAGGGGGAGATACCAAGAGACCCAGTACTTC. This chain uses TRBV11-3 with TRBJ2-5; 7 bases agree with TRBD1. With V trimmed by 4 bases and J by 0 bases, 17 bases remained unmatched. This CDR3 has 19 residues. Germline V gene lookup returns CDR1 SGHNT and CDR2 YENEEA.

CDR3 sequence: CSASMTSGLSSTDTQYF. In DNA form, the CDR3 reads TGCAGTGCTAGTATGACTAGCGGGTTATCTAGCACAGATACGCAGTATTTT. The V gene is TRBV20-1, the J gene TRBJ2-3; TRBD2 matches 10 bases. The CDR3 has 17 residues. V trimming: 3 bases; J trimming: 0 bases; junction bases outside the gene matches: 9. Germline CDR1 reads DFQATT; CDR2 reads SNEGSKA (reference sequence).

The chain has TRBV4-1 and TRBJ2-1; D ambiguous. V lost 1 base and J 5 bases, leaving 6 bases between the germline ends. The CDR3 runs 13 residues. Germline CDR1 and CDR2: MGHRA and YSYEKL. The CDR3 loop reads CASSQGRNNEQFF. The CDR3 nucleotides read TGCGCCAGCAGCCAAGGCAGAAACAATGAGCAGTTCTTC.

V gene TRBV29-1 combines with J gene TRBJ1-4; D possibly corresponds to TRBD1 (6 bases). V was shortened by 2 bases and J by 0 bases, with 7 bases between the two germline ends. The CDR3 is 14 residues long. Per the germline V gene, CDR1 is SQVTM and CDR2 is ANQGSEA. The CDR3 nucleotides read TGCAGCGTTGAACAGGGGACAACTAATGAAAAACTGTTTTTT. Translation: CSVEQGTTNEKLFF.

This clone was recorded only once. The rearrangement uses TRBV6-5 and TRBJ2-7; 10 bases are shared with TRBD2. The CDR3 runs to 15 residues. Germline CDR1 and CDR2: MNHEY and SVGAGI. The V gene end was trimmed by 7 bases and the J gene end by 0 bases; junction bases not matched to a gene: 6. CDR3 in amino acids: CASTMSSGSSYEQYF. The DNA of the CDR3 is TGTGCCAGCACCATGTCTAGCGGGAGCTCCTACGAGCAGTACTTC.

This sequence joins TRBV2 and TRBJ1-5; tentatively, D is TRBD1 (6 bases). Germline V gives CDR1 SNHLY, CDR2 FYNNEI. V gave up 8 bases and J gave up 3 bases, with 11 bases separating them. The CDR3 totals 13 residues. Here the CDR3 reads CASADRINQPQHF. The CDR3 DNA follows: TGTGCCAGCGCCGACAGGATCAATCAGCCCCAGCATTTT.

The genes are TRBV5-1 and TRBJ1-2; perhaps TRBD1 as D (6 bases). There are 16 residues in the CDR3. Per germline, CDR1 SGHRS and CDR2 YFSETQ. V was cut by 4 bases and J by 6 bases, with 22 bases left in between. CDR3 loop: CASSAVGPGASNGYTF. CDR3 DNA: TGCGCCAGCAGCGCGGTAGGGCCAGGGGCCTCAAATGGCTACACCTTC.

This sequence joins TRBV7-2 and TRBJ2-4; perhaps TRBD2 as D (6 bases). The length of the CDR3 is 15 residues. CDR1 is SGHTA and CDR2 is FQGNSA in the germline V gene. V lost 6 bases to trimming and J lost 4 bases, with 16 bases between them. CDR3 in amino acids: CASRQELAVKNIQYF. CDR3 DNA sequence: TGTGCCAGCAGGCAAGAACTAGCCGTTAAAAACATTCAGTACTTC. The full variable domain, its missing parts supplied by reference TRBV7-2 and TRBJ2-4, is GAGVSQSPSNKVTEKGKDVELRCDPISGHTALYWYRQSLGQGLEFLIYFQGNSAPDKSGLPSDRFSAERTGGSVSTLTIQRTQQEDSAVYLCASRQELAVKNIQYFGAGTRLSVL.

The CDR3 DNA sequence: TGCGCCAGCAGCAGAGATCTCAGGGCTGTTTCGGACAATGAGCAGTTCTTC. This sequence encodes CASSRDLRAVSDNEQFF. The chain couples TRBV5-1 to TRBJ2-1; possibly TRBD1 for D (5 bases). Germline CDR1 is SGHRS and CDR2 is YFSETQ. The CDR3 runs to 17 residues. Trimming removed 4 bases at V and 5 bases at J, with 22 bases between.

The V gene is TRBV12-3 or TRBV12-4, the J gene TRBJ1-2; D is possibly TRBD1 (6 bases). The CDR3 length is 13 residues. V lost 6 bases to trimming and J lost 8 bases, with 16 bases between them. The CDR3 protein is CASSLQGSLGYTF. CDR3 bases: TGTGCCAGCAGCTTACAGGGTTCGTTAGGCTACACCTTC.

The chain carries TRBV29-1 and TRBJ2-2; 9 bases are shared with TRBD2. Germline CDR1 reads SQVTM; CDR2 reads ANQGSEA. V trimming: 4 bases; J trimming: 5 bases; junction bases outside the gene matches: 8. This CDR3 region has 15 residues. The CDR3 sequence: CSVVKAGGRTGELFF. CDR3 sequence (DNA): TGCAGCGTTGTTAAGGCGGGAGGGCGGACCGGGGAGCTGTTTTTT.

The genes are TRBV5-5 and TRBJ2-7; a weak D match, TRBD2 (5 bases). The CDR3 loop spans 17 amino acids. CDR1 and CDR2 (germline): SGHKS, YYEKEE (reference sequence). Trimming left V 0 bases short and J 0 bases short, with 16 bases between. Written as DNA, the CDR3 is TGTGCCAGCAGCTTGGAGGATCCGGCGAGGGACTCCTACGAGCAGTACTTC. Its protein product is CASSLEDPARDSYEQYF.

Only a few counts were recorded for this clone. The chain has TRBV6-5 and TRBJ2-5, with 14 nucleotides matching TRBD2. CDR3 length: 15 amino acids. The V and J ends lost 4 bases and 4 bases, in that order; junction bases with no gene match: 2. Germline values: CDR1 MNHEY, CDR2 SVGAGI. CDR3 DNA: TGTGCCAGCAGTTCCGGGACTAGCGGGAGAGAGACCCAGTACTTC. Its protein product is CASSSGTSGRETQYF.

This clone has only one observation. The chain uses TRBV24-1 and TRBJ2-7; 8 nucleotides agree with TRBD1. Germline CDR1 and CDR2: KGHDR and SFDVKD. After removal of 5 bases from V and 9 bases from J, the junction contained 20 bases not matched to a gene. This CDR3 has 17 residues. CDR3 nucleotides: TGTGCCACCAGTGGGGCGGACAGGGAATCCCGGGTAGACCTGCAGTACTTC. The encoded protein is CATSGADRESRVDLQYF.

This sequence joins TRBV20-1 and TRBJ2-7, with unresolved D. The CDR3 length is 11 residues. V dropped 4 bases and J dropped 5 bases, with 9 bases sitting between them. Germline CDR1 reads DFQATT; CDR2 reads SNEGSKA (reference sequence). The CDR3: CSAKRRNEQYF. CDR3 coding DNA: TGCAGTGCTAAACGCAGGAACGAGCAGTACTTC.

This chain connects TRBV30 to TRBJ1-1; no clear D. The germline gives CDR1 GTSNPN, CDR2 SVGIG (reference sequence). Trimming took off 8 bases at V and 1 base at J, with 8 bases between the two ends. CDR3 length: 11 residues. The CDR3 DNA reads TGTGCCGGCAACCAGAACACTGAAGCTTTCTTT. Its translation: CAGNQNTEAFF.

A remark on this clone: The same CDR3 arises from other DNA sequences in this sample as well. The rearrangement uses TRBV18 and TRBJ1-1; D uncertain. The germline V gene has CDR1 KGHSH and CDR2 LQKENI. CDR3 size: 13 residues. Trimming removed 3 bases from V and 2 bases from J, with 7 bases in between. The CDR3 reads CASSPNGNTEAFF. The CDR3, as DNA: TGTGCCAGCTCACCGAACGGTAACACTGAAGCTTTCTTT. Based on the CDR3 plus reference TRBV18 and TRBJ1-1, the full variable domain is NAGVMQNPRHLVRRRGQEARLRCSPMKGHSHVYWYRQLPEEGLKFMVYLQKENIIDESGMPKERFSAEFPKEGPSILRIQQVVRGDSAAYFCASSPNGNTEAFFGQGTRLTVV.

The chain links TRBV11-2 to TRBJ1-2; D possibly corresponds to TRBD1 (6 bases). V lost 0 bases to trimming and J lost 1 base, with 21 bases between them. This CDR3 contains 19 residues. Germline CDR1 SGHAT, CDR2 FQNNGV. The CDR3 bases are TGTGCCAGCAGCTTAGACGAGACTTCGGACAGCCGTCATAACTATGGCTACACCTTC. This encodes CASSLDETSDSRHNYGYTF.

The V gene is TRBV29-1, the J gene TRBJ1-2; maybe TRBD1 (6 bases). The length of the CDR3 is 11 residues. Germline CDR1 reads SQVTM; CDR2 reads ANQGSEA. The V end was cut by 3 bases, the J end by 6 bases, with 8 bases between. The CDR3: CSVDPGDGYTF. CDR3 DNA sequence: TGCAGCGTTGATCCAGGGGATGGCTACACCTTC.

The chain combines TRBV3-1 (or the pseudogene TRBV3-2) with TRBJ2-1; TRBD1 matches at 7 bases. CDR1 LGHDT and CDR2 YNNKEL come from the germline V gene (reference sequence). CDR3 length: 15 amino acids. Losses at the gene ends were 5 bases for V and 7 bases for J; bases not matched to a gene: 11. The CDR3 nucleotides read TGTGCCAGCAGCGAGACAGGGTCTACCCTTAATGAGCAGTTCTTC. Amino acids: CASSETGSTLNEQFF.

V usage is TRBV10-3 and J usage is TRBJ1-5; TRBD1 is a possible D gene (5 bases). Germline assignment: CDR1 ENHRY and CDR2 SYGVKD. Deletions cut 0 bases from V and 2 bases from J, with 11 bases between. There are 16 residues in the CDR3. The CDR3 loop reads CAISESLGLGNQPQHF. For the CDR3, the DNA is TGTGCCATCAGTGAGTCGTTGGGGCTCGGCAATCAGCCCCAGCATTTT.

The J gene is TRBJ1-2, the V gene TRBV5-6, with D possibly being TRBD1 (5 bases). CDR1 is SGHDT, CDR2 YYEEEE, per germline. The CDR3 length is 13 residues. V lost 9 bases to trimming and J lost 2 bases, with 14 bases between them. CDR3 sequence (DNA): TGTGCCACCAACCCGAAGGGGAACTATGGCTACACCTTC. Translating it yields CATNPKGNYGYTF.